This TCR beta chain originates from a study of regulatory T cells in long-lasting Graves disease. In this sample, this clonotype turned up many times. Indicated time point: newly diagnosed GD, antithyroid drugs for less than 3 months. The TCR library was made from RNA extracted from PBMCs. EDTA tubes received around 9.9 milliliters of collected peripheral blood. Building of the TCR beta libraries involved iRepertoire HTBI primers and Arm-PCR of CDR3 regions. TCRdb reprocessed the multiplex PCR reads with MiXCR, giving one entry per CDR3 protein. The table includes about half a million distinct CDR3 sequences, more than 10% detected once. The same data also went into a second study, on T cells in Graves' hyperthyroidism and ophthalmopathy. That study adds: Researchers ran a first-round RT-PCR on the TCR CDR3 using the HTBI primer set. Prediction of ophthalmopathy progression came a median 6.5 months pre-onset.

The source is a woman under 40 with Graves disease. Specimen: peripheral blood mononuclear cells (PBMCs), collected at new diagnosis, from a patient treated with antithyroid drugs.

CDR3 sequence (DNA): TGTGCCTGTCGTGGACAGGAGTACACTGAAGCTTTCTTT. Translation: CACRGQEYTEAFF. The chain links TRBV30 to TRBJ1-1, with 7 bases matching TRBD1. Germline V lookup: CDR1 GTSNPN, CDR2 SVGIG (reference sequence). V shed 6 bases, J shed 3 bases, and the junction held 7 bases outside the gene matches. This CDR3 region has 13 residues.